Listed here are 10 T cell receptor beta chains from one sample, sequenced in a study of blood T cell repertoires in COVID-19. Sequencing was performed with immunoSEQ multiplex PCR; in TCRdb, only in-frame clones are kept and a portion is missing. This table holds 200,000 to 300,000 clones, under 85% found once. The sample comprised peripheral blood. The receptor source for this set is a human donor in a cohort sampled during active COVID-19.

This chain links TRBV12-2 with TRBJ2-7; the table's D call TRBD2 went unverified against the DNA. TRBV12-2 is a known pseudogene. The CDR3 loop spans 17 amino acids. CDR3 protein: CASRLPPDSGMYYEQYF. The CDR3 DNA is TGTGCAAGTCGCCTCCCCCCGGACAGCGGGATGTATTACGAGCAGTACTTC.

For this clone: The germline gene is not matched at one end of the junction; a read error may be the cause. V and J are TRBV7-7 and TRBJ2-5; 8 bases align to TRBD2. The CDR3 length is 17 residues. Germline values: CDR1 SSHAT, CDR2 FNYEAQ (reference sequence). CDR3 protein: CASSLAPPGGYQETQYF. The CDR3 region has the DNA TGTGCTAGCAGCTTAGCCCCCCCGGGGGGGTACCAAGAGACCCAGTACTTC.

The genes are TRBV3-1 (or the pseudogene TRBV3-2) and TRBJ1-2, with D possibly matching TRBD1 (6 bases). The CDR3 runs 16 residues. Germline V gene lookup returns CDR1 LGHDT and CDR2 YNNKEL (reference sequence). With 0 bases removed from V and 3 bases from J, the gap between germline ends came to 14 bases. CDR3 in amino acids: CASSQDVVGGYYGYTF. CDR3 DNA: TGTGCCAGCAGCCAAGACGTAGTAGGGGGTTACTATGGCTACACCTTC.

This clone was counted a single time. The genes are TRBV11-2 and TRBJ2-5, with TRBD2 identical over 8 bases. Trimming took 6 bases from V and 1 from J; bases not matched to a gene: 7. Germline V gives CDR1 SGHAT, CDR2 FQNNGV. This CDR3 spans 15 amino acids. Here the CDR3 reads CASRGLASIQETQYF. In DNA form, the CDR3 reads TGTGCCAGCAGAGGACTAGCATCAATCCAAGAGACCCAGTACTTC.

As to this clone: Other nucleotide sequences in the sample specify the same CDR3. The V call is TRBV18, the J call TRBJ2-5; weak D call: TRBD2 (6 bases). CDR3 length: 13 amino acids. Germline CDR1 reads KGHSH; CDR2 reads LQKENI. V gave up 6 bases and J gave up 4 bases, with 12 bases separating them. DNA for the CDR3: TGTGCCAGCTCCCCGCGGGGACGAGAGACCCAGTACTTC. This gives the protein CASSPRGRETQYF.

The chain couples TRBV6-5 to TRBJ2-2; no firm D call. Per the germline V gene, CDR1 is MNHEY and CDR2 is SVGAGI. The CDR3 is 14 amino acids. Trimming pared 2 bases from V and 2 bases from J, leaving 6 bases between. CDR3 bases: TGTGCCAGCAGTTACCGAGCCAACACCGGGGAGCTGTTTTTT. Its translation is CASSYRANTGELFF.

The chain couples TRBV24-1 to TRBJ2-1, with 10 nucleotides matching TRBD2. Trimming cost V 3 bases and J 8 bases; bases outside gene matches: 9. From germline, CDR1 is KGHDR and CDR2 SFDVKD. The CDR3 is made up of 16 amino acids. The CDR3 protein is CATSDPLAGEIDEQFF. CDR3 DNA sequence: TGTGCCACCAGTGATCCCCTAGCGGGAGAGATTGATGAGCAGTTCTTC.

The chain has TRBV30 and TRBJ2-6; D not resolved. Germline assignment: CDR1 GTSNPN and CDR2 SVGIG (reference sequence). V lost 2 bases and J 3 bases, leaving 14 bases between the germline ends. The CDR3 covers 16 residues. The CDR3 region is CAWSQSIVGGANVLTF. The CDR3 DNA is TGTGCCTGGAGTCAAAGCATAGTCGGTGGGGCCAACGTCCTGACTTTC.

The chain links TRBV14 to TRBJ1-2; 7 nucleotides line up with TRBD1. The CDR3 totals 12 residues. Germline CDR1 reads SGHDN; CDR2 reads FVKESK. V was pared by 6 bases and J by 4 bases, with 2 bases of the junction left unmatched. The CDR3 here is CASRSGGYGYTF. The CDR3 DNA is TGTGCCAGCAGGTCAGGGGGCTATGGCTACACCTTC.

The chain recombines TRBV5-1 with TRBJ2-3; 7 bases are a match to TRBD2. The germline V gene encodes CDR1 SGHRS and CDR2 YFSETQ. V gave up 4 bases and J gave up 1 base; unmatched junction bases: 6. The CDR3 is made up of 15 amino acids. The CDR3 region has the DNA TGCGCCAGCAGCCTTAGTCTAGCGGGCACAGATACGCAGTATTTT. Its translation is CASSLSLAGTDTQYF.